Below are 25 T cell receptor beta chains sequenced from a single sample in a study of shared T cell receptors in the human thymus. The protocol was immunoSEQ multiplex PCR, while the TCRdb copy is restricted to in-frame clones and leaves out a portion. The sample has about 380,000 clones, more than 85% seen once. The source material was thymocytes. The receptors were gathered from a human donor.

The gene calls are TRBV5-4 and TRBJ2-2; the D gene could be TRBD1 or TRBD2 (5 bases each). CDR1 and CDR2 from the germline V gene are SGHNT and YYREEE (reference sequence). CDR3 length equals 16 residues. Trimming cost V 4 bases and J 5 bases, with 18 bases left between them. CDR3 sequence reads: CASSPFGTDHTGELFF. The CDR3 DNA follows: TGTGCCAGCAGCCCCTTTGGGACGGACCATACCGGGGAGCTGTTTTTT.

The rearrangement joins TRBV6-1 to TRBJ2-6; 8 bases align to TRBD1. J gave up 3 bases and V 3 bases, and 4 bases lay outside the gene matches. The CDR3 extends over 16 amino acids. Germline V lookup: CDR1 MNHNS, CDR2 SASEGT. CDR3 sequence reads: CASSDQGAGGANVLTF. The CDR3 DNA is TGTGCCAGCAGTGATCAGGGGGCGGGTGGGGCCAACGTCCTGACTTTC.

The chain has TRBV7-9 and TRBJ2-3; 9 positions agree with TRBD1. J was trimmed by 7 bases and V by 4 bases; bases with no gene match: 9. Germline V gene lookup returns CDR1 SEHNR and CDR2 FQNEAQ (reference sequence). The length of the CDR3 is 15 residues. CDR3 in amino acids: CASSSLDRGSYTQYF. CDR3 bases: TGTGCCAGCAGCTCCCTGGACAGGGGTAGTTATACGCAGTATTTT.

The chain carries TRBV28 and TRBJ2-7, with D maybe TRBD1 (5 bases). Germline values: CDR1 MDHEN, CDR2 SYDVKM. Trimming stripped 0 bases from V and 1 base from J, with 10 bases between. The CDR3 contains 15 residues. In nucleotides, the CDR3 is TGTGCCAGCAGTTTATGGGGGCAGTTTTCCTACGAGCAGTACTTC. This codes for CASSLWGQFSYEQYF.

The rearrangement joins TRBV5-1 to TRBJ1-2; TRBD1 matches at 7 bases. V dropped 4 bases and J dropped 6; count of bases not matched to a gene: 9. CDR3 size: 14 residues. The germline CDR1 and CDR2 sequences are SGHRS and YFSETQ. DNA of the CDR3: TGCGCCAGCAGCCAACCAGAACAGGGGAATGGCTACACCTTC. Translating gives CASSQPEQGNGYTF.

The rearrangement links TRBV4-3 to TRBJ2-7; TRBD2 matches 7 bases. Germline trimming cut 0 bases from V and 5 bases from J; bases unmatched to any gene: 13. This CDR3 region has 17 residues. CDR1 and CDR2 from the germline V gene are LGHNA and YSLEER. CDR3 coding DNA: TGCGCCAGCAGCCAAGATTACACGCGGGAGTGGTATAACGAGCAGTACTTC. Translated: CASSQDYTREWYNEQYF.

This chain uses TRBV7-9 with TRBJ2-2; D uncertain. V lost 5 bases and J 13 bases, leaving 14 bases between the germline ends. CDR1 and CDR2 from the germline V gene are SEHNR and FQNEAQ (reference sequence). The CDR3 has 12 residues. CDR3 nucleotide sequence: TGTGCCAGCAGCGAAAAAGTTGGACGGCTGTTTTTT. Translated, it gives CASSEKVGRLFF.

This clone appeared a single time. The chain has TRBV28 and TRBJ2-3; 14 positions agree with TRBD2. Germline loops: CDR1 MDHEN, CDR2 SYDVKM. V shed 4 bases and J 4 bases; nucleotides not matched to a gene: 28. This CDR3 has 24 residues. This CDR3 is CASSCPGQGRGPRLAGGPSDTQYF. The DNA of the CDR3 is TGTGCCAGCAGTTGCCCGGGACAGGGAAGGGGTCCGAGACTAGCGGGAGGGCCCTCAGATACGCAGTATTTT.

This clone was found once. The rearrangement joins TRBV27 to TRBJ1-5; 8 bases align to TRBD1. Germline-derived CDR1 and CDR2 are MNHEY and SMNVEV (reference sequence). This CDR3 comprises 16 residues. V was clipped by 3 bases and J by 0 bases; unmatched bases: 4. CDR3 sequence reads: CASSFRTGNSNQPQHF. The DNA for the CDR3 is TGTGCCAGCAGTTTCCGGACAGGGAATAGCAATCAGCCCCAGCATTTT.

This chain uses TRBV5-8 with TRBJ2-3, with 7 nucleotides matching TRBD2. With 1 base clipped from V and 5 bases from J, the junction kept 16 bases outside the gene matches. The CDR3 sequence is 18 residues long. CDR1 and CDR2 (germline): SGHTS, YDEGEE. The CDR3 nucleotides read TGTGCCAGCAGCTTGCGAGGCGGGAGTCTTTACACCGAAGATACGCAGTATTTT. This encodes CASSLRGGSLYTEDTQYF.

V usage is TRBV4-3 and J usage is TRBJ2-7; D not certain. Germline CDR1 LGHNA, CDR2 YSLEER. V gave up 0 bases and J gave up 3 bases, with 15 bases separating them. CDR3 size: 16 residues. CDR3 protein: CASSQDPRWVGYEQYF. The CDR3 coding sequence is TGCGCCAGCAGCCAAGACCCTAGGTGGGTCGGCTACGAGCAGTACTTC.

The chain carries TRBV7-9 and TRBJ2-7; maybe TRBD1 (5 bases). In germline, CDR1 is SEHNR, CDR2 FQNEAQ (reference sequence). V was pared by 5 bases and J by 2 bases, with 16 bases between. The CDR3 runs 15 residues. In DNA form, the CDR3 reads TGTGCCAGCAGCCCCATAAGGCAGGGCCCCTACGAGCAGTACTTC. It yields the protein CASSPIRQGPYEQYF.

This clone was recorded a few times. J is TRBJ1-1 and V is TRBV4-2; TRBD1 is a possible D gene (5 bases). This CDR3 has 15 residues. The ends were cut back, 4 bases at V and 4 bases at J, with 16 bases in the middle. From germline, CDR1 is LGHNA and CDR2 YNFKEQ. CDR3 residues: CASSPPGPEGTEAFF. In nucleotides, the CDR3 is TGTGCCAGCAGCCCTCCGGGACCAGAAGGCACTGAAGCTTTCTTT.

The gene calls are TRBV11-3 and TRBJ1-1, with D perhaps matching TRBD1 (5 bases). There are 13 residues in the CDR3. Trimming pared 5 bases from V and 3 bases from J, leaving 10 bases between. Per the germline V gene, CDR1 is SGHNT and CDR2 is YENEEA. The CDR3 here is CASSRGGHTEAFF. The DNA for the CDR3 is TGTGCCAGCAGCCGCGGGGGTCACACTGAAGCTTTCTTT.

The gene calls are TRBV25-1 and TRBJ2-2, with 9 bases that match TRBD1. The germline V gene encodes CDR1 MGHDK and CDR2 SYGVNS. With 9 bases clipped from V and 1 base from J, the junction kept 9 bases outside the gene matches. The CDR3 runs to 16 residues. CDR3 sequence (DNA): TGTGCCAGACGGGGTGGACAGGGGCGGAACACCGGGGAGCTGTTTTTT. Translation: CARRGGQGRNTGELFF.

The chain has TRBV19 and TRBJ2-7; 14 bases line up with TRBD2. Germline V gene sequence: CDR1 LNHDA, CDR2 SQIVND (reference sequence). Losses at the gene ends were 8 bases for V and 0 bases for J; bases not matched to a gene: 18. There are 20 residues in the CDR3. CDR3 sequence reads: CASARLAGGLMGTNSYEQYF. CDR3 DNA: TGTGCCAGTGCCCGACTAGCGGGAGGGCTCATGGGAACGAACTCCTACGAGCAGTACTTC.

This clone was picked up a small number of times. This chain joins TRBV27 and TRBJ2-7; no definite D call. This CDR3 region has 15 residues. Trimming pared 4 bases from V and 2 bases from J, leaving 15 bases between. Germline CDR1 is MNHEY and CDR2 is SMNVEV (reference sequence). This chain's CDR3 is CASSSARLRPYEQYF. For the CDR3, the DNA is TGTGCCAGCAGTTCCGCGAGACTCCGTCCCTACGAGCAGTACTTC.

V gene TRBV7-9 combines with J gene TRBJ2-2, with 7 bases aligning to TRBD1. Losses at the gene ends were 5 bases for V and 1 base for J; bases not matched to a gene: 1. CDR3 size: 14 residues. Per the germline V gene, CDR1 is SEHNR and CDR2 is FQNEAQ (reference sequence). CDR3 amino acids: CASSRTGNTGELFF. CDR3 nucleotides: TGTGCCAGCAGCCGGACAGGGAACACCGGGGAGCTGTTTTTT.

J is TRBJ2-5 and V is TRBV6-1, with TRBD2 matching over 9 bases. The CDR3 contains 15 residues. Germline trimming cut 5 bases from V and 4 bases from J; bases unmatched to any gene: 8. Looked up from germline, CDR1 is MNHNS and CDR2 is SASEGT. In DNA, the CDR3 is TGTGCCAGCAGTATGAGCGGGAGGTTGGGAGAGACCCAGTACTTC. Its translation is CASSMSGRLGETQYF.

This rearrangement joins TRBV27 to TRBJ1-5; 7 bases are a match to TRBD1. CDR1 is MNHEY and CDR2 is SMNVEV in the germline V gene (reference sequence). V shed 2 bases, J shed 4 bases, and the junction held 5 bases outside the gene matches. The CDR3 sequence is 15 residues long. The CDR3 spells CASSLQQGKNQPQHF. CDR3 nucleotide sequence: TGTGCCAGCAGTTTACAACAGGGGAAAAATCAGCCCCAGCATTTT.

CDR3: CASSSRDRTQYF. CDR3 sequence (DNA): TGTGCCAGCAGTTCCCGAGACCGGACCCAGTACTTC. This chain links TRBV27 with TRBJ2-5; D not certain. V gave up 4 bases and J gave up 7 bases, with 10 bases separating them. The V gene's germline CDR1 is MNHEY and CDR2 SMNVEV (reference sequence). The CDR3 runs 12 residues.

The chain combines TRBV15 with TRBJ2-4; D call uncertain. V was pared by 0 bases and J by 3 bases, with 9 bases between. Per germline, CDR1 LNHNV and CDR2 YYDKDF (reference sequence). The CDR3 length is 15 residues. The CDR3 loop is CATSRERKGKNIQYF. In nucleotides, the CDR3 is TGTGCCACCAGCAGAGAAAGAAAAGGCAAAAACATTCAGTACTTC.

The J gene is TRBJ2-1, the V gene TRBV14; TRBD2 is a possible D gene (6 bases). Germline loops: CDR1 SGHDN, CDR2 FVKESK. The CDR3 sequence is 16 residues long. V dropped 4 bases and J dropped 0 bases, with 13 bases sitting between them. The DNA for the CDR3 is TGTGCCAGCAGCCCCCCAGCGACTAGCTCCTACAATGAGCAGTTCTTC. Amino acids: CASSPPATSSYNEQFF. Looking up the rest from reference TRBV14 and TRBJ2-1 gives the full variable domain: EAGVTQFPSHSVIEKGQTVTLRCDPISGHDNLYWYRRVMGKEIKFLLHFVKESKQDESGMPNNRFLAERTGGTYSTLKVQPAELEDSGVYFCASSPPATSSYNEQFFGPGTRLTVL.

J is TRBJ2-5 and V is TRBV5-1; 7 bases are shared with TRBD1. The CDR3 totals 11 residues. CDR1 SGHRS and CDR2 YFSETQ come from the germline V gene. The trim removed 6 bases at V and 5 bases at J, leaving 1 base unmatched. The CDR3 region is CASKGAETQYF. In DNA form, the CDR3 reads TGCGCCAGCAAGGGGGCGGAGACCCAGTACTTC.

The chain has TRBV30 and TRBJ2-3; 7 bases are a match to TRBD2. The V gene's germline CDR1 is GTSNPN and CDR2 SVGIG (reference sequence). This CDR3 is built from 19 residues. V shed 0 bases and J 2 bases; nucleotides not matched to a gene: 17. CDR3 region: CAWSVRLAFSSGDTDTQYF. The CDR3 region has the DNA TGTGCCTGGAGTGTACGACTAGCATTCTCATCCGGAGACACAGATACGCAGTATTTT.